Presented here are 22 T cell receptor beta chains from one specimen sequenced in a study of blood T cell repertoires in COVID-19. The table came from immunoSEQ multiplex PCR; TCRdb's copy has only in-frame clones and leaves some out. The sample includes about 150,000 clones, approximately 82% of them seen just once. Source material: peripheral blood. These receptors came from a woman in her forties or fifties with acute or convalescent COVID-19.

The table lists this clone with a count of one. This chain links TRBV29-1 with TRBJ2-7, with 9 bases matching TRBD1. With V trimmed by 4 bases and J by 6 bases, 7 bases remained unmatched. The CDR3 extends over 13 amino acids. CDR1 SQVTM and CDR2 ANQGSEA come from the germline V gene. In nucleotides, the CDR3 is TGCAGCGTTGTCGGGACAGGGAATTTCGAGCAGTACTTC. It encodes CSVVGTGNFEQYF.

The gene calls are TRBV15 and TRBJ1-2; 7 nucleotides align to TRBD1. The junction had 19 bases not matched to a gene; V was cut back by 5 bases and J by 4 bases. The CDR3 consists of 18 residues. Germline CDR1 reads LNHNV; CDR2 reads YYDKDF (reference sequence). The CDR3: CATSDLRTGLRGTYGYTF. DNA of the CDR3: TGTGCCACCAGCGATTTACGGACAGGCCTCCGAGGCACCTATGGCTACACCTTC. The full variable domain, its missing parts supplied by reference TRBV15 and TRBJ1-2, is DAMVIQNPRYQVTQFGKPVTLSCSQTLNHNVMYWYQQKSSQAPKLLFHYYDKDFNNEADTPDNFQSRRPNTSFCFLDIRSPGLGDTAMYLCATSDLRTGLRGTYGYTFGSGTRLTVV.

The chain has TRBV28 and TRBJ2-1, with TRBD2 matching 12 bases. The CDR3 is 17 amino acids. CDR1 MDHEN and CDR2 SYDVKM come from the germline V gene. The V gene end was trimmed by 6 bases and the J gene end by 6 bases; junction bases not matched to a gene: 12. CDR3 in DNA: TGTGCCAGCAGCCCGCTAGCGGGAGGGCCCCATGGCAATGAGCAGTTCTTC. Translated: CASSPLAGGPHGNEQFF. The full variable domain, its missing parts supplied by reference TRBV28 and TRBJ2-1, is DVKVTQSSRYLVKRTGEKVFLECVQDMDHENMFWYRQDPGLGLRLIYFSYDVKMKEKGDIPEGYSVSREKKERFSLILESASTNQTSMYLCASSPLAGGPHGNEQFFGPGTRLTVL.

Written as DNA, the CDR3 is TGTGCCAGCAGCCTTAGCGGCACCTACAATGAGCAGTTCTTC. Its protein product is CASSLSGTYNEQFF. This chain connects TRBV7-2 to TRBJ2-1, with a tentative D call TRBD2 (6 bases). The CDR3 has 14 amino acids. With 5 bases removed from V and 2 bases from J, the gap between germline ends came to 10 bases. The germline V gene encodes CDR1 SGHTA and CDR2 FQGNSA.

The chain joins TRBV28 to TRBJ2-3; possible D gene TRBD2, 6 bases. V was cut by 0 bases and J by 1 base, with 11 bases left in between. Germline CDR1 and CDR2: MDHEN and SYDVKM. This CDR3 comprises 16 residues. The CDR3 region is CASSLWGAGRTDTQYF. CDR3 DNA: TGTGCCAGCAGTTTATGGGGAGCGGGCCGCACAGATACGCAGTATTTT.

The chain recombines TRBV5-1 with TRBJ1-2; tentatively, D is TRBD1 (5 bases). V lost 4 bases and J lost 7, with 17 bases in between. The CDR3 runs to 14 residues. Germline lookup yields CDR1 SGHRS and CDR2 YFSETQ. The DNA of the CDR3 is TGCGCCAGCAGCGCCTCTACGTATAGGGGTGGCTACACCTTC. Translating it yields CASSASTYRGGYTF.

V and J are TRBV20-1 and TRBJ2-3; maybe TRBD1 (6 bases). The CDR3 is made up of 10 amino acids. CDR1 DFQATT and CDR2 SNEGSKA come from the germline V gene (reference sequence). The V and J ends lost 7 bases and 5 bases respectively, with 7 bases between them. In nucleotides, the CDR3 is TGCAGTGGGGGGCTAGATACGCAGTATTTT. Protein: CSGGLDTQYF.

This chain connects TRBV2 to TRBJ1-1; D is unresolved. Between the trimmed V and J ends, which lost 3 bases and 14 bases, there was a span of 13 bases. The CDR3 totals 11 residues. Looked up from germline, CDR1 is SNHLY and CDR2 is FYNNEI. CDR3 nucleotides: TGTGCCAGCAGTGAGTCGGTAACTAACTTCTTT. The encoded protein is CASSESVTNFF.

The CDR3 coding sequence is TGTGCCAGCAGCCAACCCCCCACTTTCTACGAGCAGTACTTC. Residues: CASSQPPTFYEQYF. The V and J genes are TRBV14 and TRBJ2-7; D uncertain. The CDR3 covers 14 residues. Germline V gene sequence: CDR1 SGHDN, CDR2 FVKESK. V was pared by 2 bases and J by 3 bases, with 11 bases between.

This clone was seen a handful of times. The CDR3 nucleotides are TGCGCCAGCAGCTGGGACAGGGTAGGGGTAGGAGAGACCCAGTACTTC. Encoded protein: CASSWDRVGVGETQYF. The chain combines TRBV5-1 with TRBJ2-5, with TRBD1 matching over 9 bases. The CDR3 length is 16 residues. CDR1 is SGHRS and CDR2 is YFSETQ in the germline V gene. V dropped 3 bases and J dropped 4; count of bases not matched to a gene: 10.

V gene TRBV2 combines with J gene TRBJ2-3, with D possibly being TRBD1 (6 bases). The CDR3 contains 16 residues. Germline V CDR1 and CDR2: SNHLY, FYNNEI. V lost 5 bases, J lost 7 bases, and 22 bases lay in between. For the CDR3, the DNA is TGTGCCAGCAGTCCACCAGGGATGGGGACACAGAATACGCAGTATTTT. Its protein is CASSPPGMGTQNTQYF.

J is TRBJ1-6 and V is TRBV4-3; 9 bases agree with TRBD1. This CDR3 is built from 17 residues. The germline V gene has CDR1 LGHNA and CDR2 YSLEER. The ends lost 0 bases at V and 7 bases at J; junction bases unmatched: 7. This CDR3 reads CASSQEGDRAWNSPLHF. The DNA of the CDR3 is TGCGCCAGCAGCCAAGAAGGGGACAGGGCATGGAATTCACCCCTCCACTTT.

The rearrangement uses TRBV11-3 and TRBJ1-1; 9 nucleotides agree with TRBD1. V lost 5 bases to trimming and J lost 11 bases; unmatched junction nucleotides: 12. This CDR3 is 14 amino acids long. Per the germline V gene, CDR1 is SGHNT and CDR2 is YENEEA. CDR3 loop: CASSLGTGYGVAFF. In DNA form, the CDR3 reads TGTGCCAGCAGCCTCGGGACAGGGTATGGTGTGGCTTTCTTT.

This clone was seen only a few times. The chain combines TRBV7-2 with TRBJ1-2, with D possibly being TRBD1 (6 bases). The germline gives CDR1 SGHTA, CDR2 FQGNSA. The CDR3 has 12 amino acids. Trimming stripped 6 bases from V and 8 bases from J, with 13 bases between. The CDR3 DNA sequence: TGTGCCAGCAGAACTACAGGGATAGGCTACACCTTC. Translation gives CASRTTGIGYTF.

This chain links TRBV5-1 with TRBJ2-7; no clear D. The CDR3 is 13 residues long. In germline, CDR1 is SGHRS, CDR2 YFSETQ. V was clipped by 1 base and J by 7 bases, with 12 bases between them. The CDR3 reads CASSLSSPEEQYF. The CDR3 DNA reads as TGCGCCAGCAGCTTGTCAAGCCCCGAGGAGCAGTACTTC.

This clone was observed a few times. This chain joins TRBV23-1 and TRBJ1-4, with TRBD1 matching 9 bases. TRBV23-1 is labeled an ORF, and its function is uncertain. Unmatched junction bases numbered 13, after V lost 8 bases and J lost 0 bases. The CDR3 extends over 18 amino acids. The CDR3 region has the DNA TGCGCCAGCGGACCCGGGACAGGGAGTAAGGCAACTAATGAAAAACTGTTTTTT. Translating gives CASGPGTGSKATNEKLFF.

V usage is TRBV19 and J usage is TRBJ2-5; D call uncertain. With 4 bases removed from V and 0 bases from J, the gap between germline ends came to 6 bases. The CDR3 sequence is 13 residues long. In germline, CDR1 is LNHDA, CDR2 SQIVND (reference sequence). CDR3 region: CASSTGNQETQYF. The CDR3 DNA sequence: TGTGCCAGTAGTACAGGAAACCAAGAGACCCAGTACTTC. The whole variable domain, filled in from reference TRBV19 and TRBJ2-5, reads DGGITQSPKYLFRKEGQNVTLSCEQNLNHDAMYWYRQDPGQGLRLIYYSQIVNDFQKGDIAEGYSVSREKKESFPLTVTSAQKNPTAFYLCASSTGNQETQYFGPGTRLLVL.

V is TRBV5-1 and J is TRBJ1-1; D is unclear. CDR3 length: 14 amino acids. Germline values: CDR1 SGHRS, CDR2 YFSETQ. Trimming stripped 0 bases from V and 0 bases from J, with 6 bases between. DNA for the CDR3: TGCGCCAGCAGCTTGGACATATTGAACACTGAAGCTTTCTTT. Protein: CASSLDILNTEAFF.

This chain joins TRBV6-5 and TRBJ1-1; no reliable D call. V gave up 2 bases and J gave up 5 bases, with 12 bases separating them. The CDR3 length is 14 residues. Germline CDR1 reads MNHEY; CDR2 reads SVGAGI. CDR3 sequence reads: CASSYGQVHTEAFF. For the CDR3, the DNA is TGTGCCAGCAGTTACGGCCAGGTACATACTGAAGCTTTCTTT.

This clone was detected many times. The chain combines TRBV5-1 with TRBJ1-4, with 7 bases identical to TRBD1. Trimming took 5 bases from V and 8 from J; bases not matched to a gene: 9. CDR1 and CDR2 from the germline V gene are SGHRS and YFSETQ. The CDR3 totals 14 residues. Here the CDR3 DNA reads TGCGCCAGCAGTTCAACAGGGGTTCGGGAAAAACTGTTTTTT. Protein: CASSSTGVREKLFF.

The table lists this clone with a few counts. The V and J genes are TRBV5-6 and TRBJ2-7, with TRBD2 identical over 10 bases. The CDR3 consists of 14 residues. Germline V gene data show CDR1 as SGHDT and CDR2 as YYEEEE. V trimming: 4 bases; J trimming: 4 bases; junction bases outside the gene matches: 5. This CDR3 is CASSPGLAEYEQYF. The DNA of the CDR3 is TGTGCCAGCAGCCCCGGACTAGCGGAATACGAGCAGTACTTC.

This sequence joins TRBV7-8 and TRBJ1-5, with TRBD1 matching 7 bases. Germline V lookup: CDR1 SGHVS, CDR2 FQNEAQ. The length of the CDR3 is 15 residues. V lost 1 base and J lost 4; bases outside the gene matches: 4. This chain's CDR3 is CASSLGQGANQPQHF. CDR3 DNA sequence: TGTGCCAGCAGCTTAGGACAGGGCGCTAATCAGCCCCAGCATTTT.